These 21 T cell receptor beta chains originate from one sample sequenced in a study of blood T cell repertoires in COVID-19. Sequenced by immunoSEQ multiplex PCR; TCRdb stores in-frame clones only, minus some. The data hold fewer than 300,000 clones, with over 75% observed a single time. Specimen: PBMCs or T cells enriched from blood (not recorded which). All receptors come from a woman in her 30s who had recovered from COVID-19.

V and J are TRBV18 and TRBJ1-3; 8 nucleotides align to TRBD1. The germline V gene encodes CDR1 KGHSH and CDR2 LQKENI. The J segment lost 12 bases and the V segment lost 6 bases, leaving 4 bases of the junction unmatched. This CDR3 has 11 residues. CDR3 loop: CASSDRVGIYF. The CDR3 DNA is TGTGCCAGCTCGGACAGGGTTGGCATATATTTT.

The chain couples TRBV5-6 to TRBJ1-4, with D possibly matching TRBD1 (6 bases). Germline lookup yields CDR1 SGHDT and CDR2 YYEEEE. V was cut by 0 bases and J by 2 bases, with 11 bases left in between. The CDR3 spans 16 residues. The CDR3 DNA reads TGTGCCAGCAGCTTGGCTGGGACACCTACTAATGAAAAACTGTTTTTT. Translation gives CASSLAGTPTNEKLFF. Combining the CDR3 with reference TRBV5-6 and TRBJ1-4 gives the whole variable domain DAGVTQSPTHLIKTRGQQVTLRCSPKSGHDTVSWYQQALGQGPQFIFQYYEEEERQRGNFPDRFSGHQFPNYSSELNVNALLLGDSALYLCASSLAGTPTNEKLFFGSGTQLSVL.

The chain employs TRBV11-3 and TRBJ2-7; 10 bases align to TRBD2. The ends lost 7 bases at V and 10 bases at J; junction bases unmatched: 13. The germline CDR1 and CDR2 sequences are SGHNT and YENEEA. The CDR3 runs 14 residues. CDR3 amino acids: CASNGLAAPREQYF. For the CDR3, the DNA is TGTGCCAGCAACGGACTAGCGGCCCCTAGGGAACAGTACTTC.

The J gene is TRBJ1-1, the V gene TRBV15; tentative D call: TRBD1 (5 bases). The V and J ends lost 8 bases and 0 bases respectively, with 13 bases between them. The CDR3 loop spans 14 amino acids. Germline values: CDR1 LNHNV, CDR2 YYDKDF (reference sequence). CDR3 residues: CATVASGMNTEAFF. CDR3 sequence (DNA): TGTGCCACCGTAGCTTCAGGGATGAACACTGAAGCTTTCTTT.

This clone was found once. The rearrangement joins TRBV19 to TRBJ2-2; 11 bases match TRBD2. This CDR3 contains 16 residues. From germline, CDR1 is LNHDA and CDR2 SQIVND (reference sequence). With 5 bases clipped from V and 6 bases from J, the junction kept 8 bases outside the gene matches. The CDR3 loop is CASSLRLAGRSGELFF. Written as DNA, the CDR3 is TGTGCCAGTAGTTTAAGACTAGCGGGAAGGTCCGGGGAGCTGTTTTTT.

The chain couples TRBV7-2 to TRBJ2-3; TRBD2 is a possible D gene (5 bases). There are 15 residues in the CDR3. The V and J ends lost 6 bases and 1 base respectively, with 14 bases between them. In germline, CDR1 is SGHTA, CDR2 FQGNSA. CDR3 DNA: TGTGCCAGCAGTCTAACAGCGGAGGGCACAGATACGCAGTATTTT. This gives the protein CASSLTAEGTDTQYF.

This rearrangement joins TRBV9 to TRBJ1-4, with TRBD1 matching 10 bases. Germline CDR1 SGDLS, CDR2 YYNGEE. Germline trimming cut 5 bases from V and 4 bases from J; bases unmatched to any gene: 8. The CDR3 extends over 16 amino acids. This CDR3 is CASSRDRGEINEKLFF. The CDR3 region has the DNA TGTGCCAGCAGTCGGGACAGGGGCGAAATTAATGAAAAACTGTTTTTT.

This chain connects TRBV25-1 to TRBJ2-3; 11 bases map to TRBD2. In germline, CDR1 is MGHDK, CDR2 SYGVNS. With 7 bases clipped from V and 1 base from J, the junction kept 1 base outside the gene matches. CDR3 size: 14 residues. The CDR3 loop is CASKGLAGTDTQYF. CDR3 bases: TGTGCCAGCAAGGGACTAGCGGGCACAGATACGCAGTATTTT.

This clone was seen once. The J gene is TRBJ1-6, the V gene TRBV7-2; the D gene is possibly TRBD1 (5 bases). V was shortened by 4 bases and J by 7 bases, with 8 bases between the two germline ends. The CDR3 extends over 13 amino acids. Germline CDR1 SGHTA, CDR2 FQGNSA. CDR3 loop: CASSSQGNSPLHF. Written as DNA, the CDR3 is TGTGCCAGCAGCTCCCAGGGAAATTCACCCCTCCACTTT. Complete variable domain (other parts from reference TRBV7-2 and TRBJ1-6): GAGVSQSPSNKVTEKGKDVELRCDPISGHTALYWYRQSLGQGLEFLIYFQGNSAPDKSGLPSDRFSAERTGGSVSTLTIQRTQQEDSAVYLCASSSQGNSPLHFGNGTRLTVT.

The V and J genes are TRBV5-1 and TRBJ2-1; 7 positions agree with TRBD2. Germline V gene data show CDR1 as SGHRS and CDR2 as YFSETQ. The CDR3 spans 16 residues. Trimming removed 6 bases from V and 4 bases from J; junction bases left unmatched: 13. The CDR3 is CASKPSGTTGYNEQFF. CDR3 in DNA: TGCGCCAGCAAACCCAGCGGGACCACCGGGTACAATGAGCAGTTCTTC.

The chain uses TRBV7-9 and TRBJ2-4; 7 bases match TRBD2. V dropped 6 bases and J dropped 1; count of bases not matched to a gene: 6. This CDR3 is 15 amino acids long. Germline CDR1 reads SEHNR; CDR2 reads FQNEAQ (reference sequence). CDR3 protein: CASRPSGGAKNIQYF. DNA of the CDR3: TGTGCCAGCAGACCTAGCGGAGGCGCCAAAAACATTCAGTACTTC.

The chain uses TRBV30 and TRBJ2-1; D is perhaps TRBD2 (6 bases). Trimming took off 1 base at V and 11 bases at J, with 12 bases between the two ends. The CDR3 extends over 12 amino acids. Germline CDR1 GTSNPN, CDR2 SVGIG (reference sequence). CDR3 bases: TGTGCCTGGAGTGACCGGGACTTAAAGCAGTTCTTC. It codes for CAWSDRDLKQFF.

V is TRBV27 and J is TRBJ2-2; 13 nucleotides agree with TRBD2. The V gene's germline CDR1 is MNHEY and CDR2 SMNVEV (reference sequence). The V and J ends lost 3 bases and 3 bases, in that order; junction bases with no gene match: 10. The CDR3 totals 19 residues. Here the CDR3 reads CASSFFGTSGIWDTGELFF. CDR3 in DNA: TGTGCCAGCAGTTTTTTCGGGACTAGCGGGATATGGGACACCGGGGAGCTGTTTTTT.

This clone was observed once. The chain couples TRBV4-2 to TRBJ1-2; D may be TRBD1 (6 bases). The germline gives CDR1 LGHNA, CDR2 YNFKEQ. Trimming took 3 bases from V and 1 from J, leaving 12 bases between them. This CDR3 contains 15 residues. This chain's CDR3 is CASSQLGQSNYGYTF. DNA for the CDR3: TGTGCCAGCAGCCAGCTTGGACAGAGTAACTATGGCTACACCTTC.

The rearrangement uses TRBV5-1 and TRBJ2-7; 10 nucleotides line up with TRBD1. V lost 0 bases and J lost 5; bases outside the gene matches: 8. Germline V gives CDR1 SGHRS, CDR2 YFSETQ. There are 16 residues in the CDR3. The CDR3 sequence: CASSLGDRGRWNEQYF. The CDR3 nucleotides read TGCGCCAGCAGCTTGGGGGACAGGGGTCGGTGGAACGAGCAGTACTTC.

The J gene is TRBJ1-5, the V gene TRBV30; D possibly corresponds to TRBD1 (5 bases). Deletions cut 0 bases from V and 4 bases from J, with 7 bases between. CDR1 GTSNPN and CDR2 SVGIG come from the germline V gene (reference sequence). There are 13 residues in the CDR3. This CDR3 reads CAWSVQENQPQHF. The CDR3 DNA reads TGTGCCTGGAGTGTACAGGAGAATCAGCCCCAGCATTTT. Full variable domain (outside the CDR3, taken from reference TRBV30 and TRBJ1-5): SQTIHQWPATLVQPVGSPLSLECTVEGTSNPNLYWYRQAAGRGLQLLFYSVGIGQISSEVPQNLSASRPQDRQFILSSKKLLLSDSGFYLCAWSVQENQPQHFGDGTRLSIL.

CDR3 amino acids: CASSPGTEIYEQYF. The CDR3 nucleotides read TGTGCCAGCAGCCCCGGGACTGAAATCTACGAGCAGTACTTC. The chain joins TRBV5-6 to TRBJ2-7, with D possibly matching TRBD2 (6 bases). This CDR3 region has 14 residues. Germline CDR1 reads SGHDT; CDR2 reads YYEEEE. The ends were cut back, 4 bases at V and 3 bases at J, with 14 bases in the middle.

V is TRBV28 and J is TRBJ1-1, with 8 bases that match TRBD1. The CDR3 has 17 residues. The ends lost 1 base at V and 1 base at J; junction bases unmatched: 8. Germline V gene sequence: CDR1 MDHEN, CDR2 SYDVKM. CDR3 sequence (DNA): TGTGCCAGCAGTTTATTCGGTTCAGGGGGCAGGAACACTGAAGCTTTCTTT. Translation: CASSLFGSGGRNTEAFF.

The rearrangement uses TRBV30 and TRBJ1-2; D might be TRBD1 (6 bases). Per germline, CDR1 GTSNPN and CDR2 SVGIG (reference sequence). V was shortened by 2 bases and J by 3 bases, with 22 bases between the two germline ends. This CDR3 comprises 17 residues. CDR3 in DNA: TGTGCCTGGAGTCCCCGGGACATCTCTAAAGGTGACTATGGCTACACCTTC. Translating gives CAWSPRDISKGDYGYTF.

The chain employs TRBV4-3 and TRBJ2-7, with 9 positions matching TRBD2. The CDR3 covers 16 residues. V was pared by 0 bases and J by 6 bases, with 9 bases of the junction left unmatched. Germline assignment: CDR1 LGHNA and CDR2 YSLEER. The CDR3 here is CASSQDRASGVLEQYF. The CDR3 DNA follows: TGCGCCAGCAGCCAAGATAGGGCTAGCGGGGTCCTCGAGCAGTACTTC.

The chain links TRBV30 to TRBJ2-5, with 8 bases aligning to TRBD1. The germline gives CDR1 GTSNPN, CDR2 SVGIG (reference sequence). The CDR3 runs to 15 residues. CDR3 sequence (DNA): TGTGCGACGAGCCTACAGGGGGAGGTAGGAAAGACCCAGTACTTC. Translating it yields CATSLQGEVGKTQYF.